This T cell receptor (beta chain) originates from a study of cytomegalovirus exposure and HLA in healthy donors. General study findings and limits: Fewer N-insertions (relative to the roughly 630-donor mean) were reportedly seen in an Asian-associated ancestry cluster in a later analysis. In an earlier analysis, about 87% or about 30%: the productive usage of most TCR beta V segments. Cytomegalovirus-associated TCR beta chains were listed, numbering some 170.

This PCR relied on a set of 60 Vbeta primers and 13 Jbeta primers. Assay used: immunoSEQ multiplex PCR; TCRdb lists only in-frame clones, some missing. The table lists under 150,000 clones, roughly 77% of them singletons. This clone was detected only a few times. Its antigen is not identified. CDR3 length equals 14 residues. Germline lookup yields CDR1 SGHKS and CDR2 YYEKEE (reference sequence). V was clipped by 0 bases and J by 4 bases, with 10 bases between them. Sequenced input: PBMCs. The J gene is TRBJ1-2, the V gene TRBV5-5; D is uncertain. The receptor's source is a female donor in good health and CMV-seronegative. DNA of the CDR3: TGTGCCAGCAGCTTGGAGCATGAGATCTATGGCTACACCTTC. Its translation is CASSLEHEIYGYTF.